These T cell receptor beta chains were read from a single sample in a study of identical twins. Each CDR3 protein gets one entry after TCRdb re-called the 5' RACE reads with MiXCR. The table has around 960,000 distinct CDR3 sequences, roughly an eighth seen once. The same sample was also studied in work on yellow fever vaccine responses in identical twins.

The source material was PBMCs. These receptors all stem from a woman aged 18-29 years in good health. The CDR3 runs from the conserved cysteine through the conserved F or W. Fields, in order: D gene, V gene, J gene, CDR3 protein. The D gene is left open where the match is weak.

>TRBD1|TRBV24-1|TRBJ2-3
CATSDVGQGSTDTQYF
>TRBD2|TRBV7-7|TRBJ2-1
CASSTGEGLGNEQFF
>-|TRBV6-1|TRBJ1-6
CAIKGVVEPLHF
>-|TRBV28|TRBJ2-5
CANGPSGGETQYF
>-|TRBV19|TRBJ1-5
CASSMGRVNQPQHF
>TRBD2|TRBV12-3/TRBV12-4|TRBJ2-3
CASRSTSGVFTDTQYF
>-|TRBV12-3/TRBV12-4|TRBJ2-7
CASSFSGKVTYEQYF
>-|TRBV6-1|TRBJ1-2
CASSEYGQNYGYTF
>TRBD2|TRBV16|TRBJ2-7
CASSQLAGGLTYEQYF
>-|TRBV28|TRBJ2-1
CASSFFGTGNEQFF
>-|TRBV5-1|TRBJ1-1
CASRSDRMNTEAFF
>-|TRBV7-2|TRBJ2-5
CASSPRVREGETQYF
>-|TRBV5-1|TRBJ2-2
CASSLEGGTGELFF
>-|TRBV12-3/TRBV12-4|TRBJ1-6
CASSLEGGSSPLHF
>-|TRBV28|TRBJ2-3
CASSLGQGIPDTQYF
>-|TRBV10-3|TRBJ1-1
CAISATMGRLAFF
>TRBD1|TRBV28|TRBJ2-6
CASSTDRPNVLTF
>-|TRBV5-1|TRBJ1-1
CASSLLWGGTEAFF
>TRBD2|TRBV2|TRBJ2-5
CASSEGGTSGETQYF
>-|TRBV4-1|TRBJ1-2
CASSQVRGGPGYTF
>-|TRBV7-9|TRBJ2-1
CASSPGKWELDEQFF
>-|TRBV3-1|TRBJ2-3
CASSLGYDTQYF
>-|TRBV9|TRBJ2-2
CASSLRRGEPGELFF
>TRBD2|TRBV29-1|TRBJ2-3
CSVYAGAIDTQYF
>-|TRBV2|TRBJ2-3
CASSALDSADTQYF
>TRBD2|TRBV12-3/TRBV12-4|TRBJ2-3
CASSLVAGGGTDTQYF
>-|TRBV28|TRBJ1-2
CASTDVYGYTF
>-|TRBV12-3/TRBV12-4|TRBJ1-2
CASSLREWGWGYTF
>-|TRBV15|TRBJ1-6
CATSRNNSPLHF
>-|TRBV25-1|TRBJ2-5
CASSEYMVGGLEETQYF
>TRBD1|TRBV24-1|TRBJ2-1
CATSDWTGIRHNEQFF
>-|TRBV20-1|TRBJ1-2
CSARLDRRYGYTF
>TRBD2|TRBV20-1|TRBJ2-1
CSAPGLAGGGNEQFF
>-|TRBV20-1|TRBJ1-5
CSASPRVGSNQPQHF
>TRBD2|TRBV20-1|TRBJ2-1
CSARGPGLVFDEQFF
>TRBD1|TRBV7-2|TRBJ1-1
CASSLAGTGGSEAFF
>TRBD2|TRBV6-1|TRBJ2-7
CASSRGTSDSYEQYF
>TRBD1|TRBV5-1|TRBJ1-6
CASSSDRAVGSPLHF
>-|TRBV12-3/TRBV12-4|TRBJ2-2
CASRIQTGELFF
>-|TRBV27|TRBJ1-2
CASSLSLGEGYGYTF
>-|TRBV29-1|TRBJ2-7
CSVDPRLEEQYF
>TRBD2|TRBV7-3|TRBJ2-6
CASSLSGLAGVAGANVLTF
>-|TRBV2|TRBJ2-2
CASKLEGLNTGELFF
>TRBD1|TRBV10-3|TRBJ1-1
CATGTGELNTEAFF
>TRBD1|TRBV20-1|TRBJ2-1
CSARAWTGRDEQFF
>TRBD2|TRBV20-1|TRBJ2-3
CSARDPSGGRRGTDTQYF
>TRBD1|TRBV7-7|TRBJ2-5
CASSQTGVGETQYF
>-|TRBV20-1|TRBJ2-5
CSAPRDGYQETQYF
>-|TRBV10-3|TRBJ2-7
CAITARPGGNEQYF
>-|TRBV12-3/TRBV12-4|TRBJ2-1
CASSLARGVRDEQFF
>-|TRBV11-2|TRBJ2-1
CASSPQRGTGLSYNEQFF